This TCR beta chain stems from a study of T cell responses to AZD1222 COVID-19 vaccine. Study results and limitations: Close to half of all spike-specific TCRs reportedly target regions of the variants that are unmutated. Dominant at 160-218 and 743-854, vaccine-associated CD4 TCRs also spanned spike. Only 5 or 6 individuals given AZD1222 were seropositive at baseline.

The V and J ends lost 4 bases and 3 bases respectively, with 16 bases between them. Germline CDR1 SEHNR, CDR2 FQNEAQ (reference sequence). There are 15 residues in the CDR3. Using immunoSEQ multiplex PCR, the repertoire was profiled, and TCRdb retains in-frame clones only, with some absent. Here the sample spans more than 150,000 clones, around 88% being singletons. Concerning this clone itself: What it binds is unknown.

The sequence was collected from an adult in good health. This chain links TRBV7-9 with TRBJ2-7; maybe TRBD1 (5 bases). This specimen was peripheral blood, taken on day 0 of AZD1222 vaccination. CDR3 amino acids: CASSSRASNRYEQYF. In DNA, the CDR3 is TGTGCCAGCAGCTCCAGGGCTTCGAACCGCTACGAGCAGTACTTC.